Following are 27 T cell receptor beta chains from one sample sequenced in a study of blood T cell repertoires in COVID-19. Generated by immunoSEQ multiplex PCR, the TCRdb table keeps only in-frame clones and is missing some. The repertoire has 200,000 to 250,000 clones, around 88% of them found once; the top ten carry roughly 15%. The material sequenced was PBMCs or T cells enriched from blood (not recorded which). These receptors were taken from a woman in her fifties or sixties with acute COVID-19.

The chain employs TRBV7-9 and TRBJ1-2; 8 bases agree with TRBD1. There are 14 residues in the CDR3. V gave up 3 bases and J gave up 8 bases; unmatched junction bases: 8. The germline CDR1 and CDR2 sequences are SEHNR and FQNEAQ (reference sequence). This CDR3 reads CASSLGTGLGGYTF. The CDR3 DNA sequence: TGTGCCAGCAGCTTGGGGACAGGTTTGGGCGGCTACACCTTC.

V and J are TRBV11-2 and TRBJ2-1; 10 bases align to TRBD2. Germline assignment: CDR1 SGHAT and CDR2 FQNNGV. With V trimmed by 2 bases and J by 5 bases, 6 bases remained unmatched. This CDR3 region has 16 residues. The CDR3 bases are TGTGCCAGCAGCTTACCGGGACTAGCGCCTAACAATGAGCAGTTCTTC. Translated: CASSLPGLAPNNEQFF.

V usage is TRBV29-1 and J usage is TRBJ2-7, with D possibly matching TRBD2 (5 bases). Per the germline V gene, CDR1 is SQVTM and CDR2 is ANQGSEA. Trimming took off 2 bases at V and 3 bases at J, with 8 bases between the two ends. The CDR3 consists of 12 residues. This chain's CDR3 is CSVETGYYEQYF. The CDR3 DNA reads as TGCAGCGTTGAAACGGGATACTACGAGCAGTACTTC.

The chain links TRBV5-1 to TRBJ2-2; D gene uncertain. The CDR3 loop spans 15 amino acids. The germline CDR1 and CDR2 sequences are SGHRS and YFSETQ. Trimming pared 0 bases from V and 4 bases from J, leaving 10 bases between. CDR3 bases: TGCGCCAGCAGCTTGGGCAATTTCGGCACCGGGGAGCTGTTTTTT. This gives the protein CASSLGNFGTGELFF.

This clone was picked up a small number of times. This rearrangement joins TRBV5-4 to TRBJ2-7, with 8 bases that match TRBD2. V shed 4 bases and J 6 bases; nucleotides not matched to a gene: 0. The CDR3 loop spans 11 amino acids. In germline, CDR1 is SGHNT, CDR2 YYREEE (reference sequence). Written as DNA, the CDR3 is TGTGCCAGCAGCAGCGGGGGCGAGCAGTACTTC. Translation gives CASSSGGEQYF.

This chain links TRBV5-1 with TRBJ2-7, with D perhaps TRBD2 (6 bases). Germline CDR1 reads SGHRS; CDR2 reads YFSETQ. The V and J ends lost 2 bases and 7 bases respectively, with 22 bases between them. This CDR3 contains 16 residues. The CDR3 DNA follows: TGCGCCAGCAGCTTAAACCGGGACTCCCCTGGTGAGGAGCAGTACTTC. Its translation is CASSLNRDSPGEEQYF.

This chain uses TRBV7-9 with TRBJ2-1; TRBD2 matches at 9 bases. J was trimmed by 8 bases and V by 5 bases; bases with no gene match: 13. The CDR3 contains 16 residues. Germline CDR1 is SEHNR and CDR2 is FQNEAQ (reference sequence). DNA of the CDR3: TGTGCCAGCAGCGATTCCACCGGGACTAGCCTGGATGAGCAGTTCTTC. It yields the protein CASSDSTGTSLDEQFF.

This chain links TRBV27 with TRBJ1-6, with 10 bases matching TRBD1. J was trimmed by 0 bases and V by 4 bases; bases with no gene match: 9. Per germline, CDR1 MNHEY and CDR2 SMNVEV (reference sequence). The CDR3 is 19 amino acids. Written as DNA, the CDR3 is TGTGCCAGCAGTTCTCCTCTAAGGACAGGGGGCTCCTATAATTCACCCCTCCACTTT. As protein: CASSSPLRTGGSYNSPLHF.

The chain uses TRBV28 and TRBJ2-2; 10 nucleotides align to TRBD1. Germline lookup yields CDR1 MDHEN and CDR2 SYDVKM. V shed 10 bases and J 5 bases; nucleotides not matched to a gene: 7. The CDR3 runs to 14 residues. CDR3 DNA: TGTGCCATCCGCGACAGGGGGCAGACCGGGGAGCTGTTTTTT. Amino acids: CAIRDRGQTGELFF.

The CDR3: CASSPSGGQGYEQYF. CDR3 nucleotides: TGTGCCAGCAGCCCAAGCGGGGGACAGGGGTACGAGCAGTACTTC. The chain has TRBV11-2 and TRBJ2-7; 10 bases agree with TRBD1. CDR1 and CDR2 (germline): SGHAT, FQNNGV. V lost 5 bases and J lost 4; bases outside the gene matches: 8. The CDR3 extends over 15 amino acids. The full variable domain, with the rest looked up from reference TRBV11-2 and TRBJ2-7, is EAGVAQSPRYKIIEKRQSVAFWCNPISGHATLYWYQQILGQGPKLLIQFQNNGVVDDSQLPKDRFSAERLKGVDSTLKIQPAKLEDSAVYLCASSPSGGQGYEQYFGPGTRLTVT.

The chain is built from TRBV6-6 and TRBJ2-1; 10 bases map to TRBD2. Per the germline V gene, CDR1 is MNHNY and CDR2 is SVGAGI (reference sequence). This CDR3 is built from 16 residues. The junction had 10 bases not matched to a gene; V was cut back by 5 bases and J by 6 bases. The CDR3: CASSPNSGTSANEQFF. CDR3 nucleotides: TGTGCCAGCAGTCCAAACTCCGGGACTAGCGCCAATGAGCAGTTCTTC.

The chain employs TRBV9 and TRBJ1-1, with D unclear. This CDR3 contains 12 residues. V lost 4 bases and J lost 1, with 5 bases in between. The germline V gene encodes CDR1 SGDLS and CDR2 YYNGEE. The CDR3 coding sequence is TGTGCCAGCAGCCCCGGGAACACTGAAGCTTTCTTT. It specifies CASSPGNTEAFF. Full variable domain (rest looked up from reference TRBV9 and TRBJ1-1): DSGVTQTPKHLITATGQRVTLRCSPRSGDLSVYWYQQSLDQGLQFLIQYYNGEERAKGNILERFSAQQFPDLHSELNLSSLELGDSALYFCASSPGNTEAFFGQGTRLTVV.

This sequence joins TRBV7-4 and TRBJ2-7; TRBD2 agrees at 7 bases. CDR3 length: 19 amino acids. Trimming took 1 base from V and 0 from J; bases not matched to a gene: 15. Germline CDR1 and CDR2: SGHVT and SQSDAQ. CDR3 DNA: TGTGCCAGCAGCTTAGAAACTCTGGCTAGCGGACGTACCTCCTACGAGCAGTACTTC. This sequence encodes CASSLETLASGRTSYEQYF. Variable domain in full (rest from reference TRBV7-4 and TRBJ2-7): GAGVSQSPRYKVAKRGRDVALRCDSISGHVTLYWYRQTLGQGSEVLTYSQSDAQRDKSGRPSGRFSAERPERSVSTLKIQRTEQGDSAVYLCASSLETLASGRTSYEQYFGPGTRLTVT.

A single count supports this clone. The chain joins TRBV6-1 to TRBJ2-7; no clear D. Germline lookup yields CDR1 MNHNS and CDR2 SASEGT. V lost 5 bases to trimming and J lost 3 bases, with 11 bases between them. The CDR3 runs 13 residues. Here the CDR3 reads CASSSVSLYEQYF. In DNA, the CDR3 is TGTGCCAGCAGTTCGGTCTCCCTCTACGAGCAGTACTTC.

This clone appeared a few times. V gene TRBV18 combines with J gene TRBJ1-1; D unclear. The germline gives CDR1 KGHSH, CDR2 LQKENI. Trimming cost V 0 bases and J 1 base, with 3 bases left between them. The CDR3 extends over 13 amino acids. The CDR3 is CASSPPANTEAFF. The CDR3 bases are TGTGCCAGCTCACCACCGGCGAACACTGAAGCTTTCTTT.

The V and J genes are TRBV14 and TRBJ2-1; the D is unclear. V lost 0 bases to trimming and J lost 9 bases, with 12 bases between them. The CDR3 consists of 14 residues. Germline-derived CDR1 and CDR2 are SGHDN and FVKESK. CDR3 bases: TGTGCCAGCAGCCAAGAACAGCCCCCCAGTGAGCAGTTCTTC. Translating gives CASSQEQPPSEQFF.

The genes are TRBV28 and TRBJ1-1; D remains ambiguous. The CDR3 is made up of 14 amino acids. Germline CDR1 MDHEN, CDR2 SYDVKM. V was shortened by 3 bases and J by 0 bases, with 8 bases between the two germline ends. The CDR3 DNA is TGTGCCAGCAGTTTCGGGGAATTGAACACTGAAGCTTTCTTT. Amino acids: CASSFGELNTEAFF. Variable domain in full (rest from reference TRBV28 and TRBJ1-1): DVKVTQSSRYLVKRTGEKVFLECVQDMDHENMFWYRQDPGLGLRLIYFSYDVKMKEKGDIPEGYSVSREKKERFSLILESASTNQTSMYLCASSFGELNTEAFFGQGTRLTVV.

The chain recombines TRBV28 with TRBJ2-1; D may be TRBD1 (6 bases). Germline V lookup: CDR1 MDHEN, CDR2 SYDVKM. V lost 5 bases and J lost 10, with 12 bases in between. The CDR3 runs to 12 residues. The CDR3 spells CASSTLQGEQFF. The CDR3 DNA reads as TGTGCCAGCAGTACACTACAGGGCGAGCAGTTCTTC. The whole variable domain, filled in from reference TRBV28 and TRBJ2-1, reads DVKVTQSSRYLVKRTGEKVFLECVQDMDHENMFWYRQDPGLGLRLIYFSYDVKMKEKGDIPEGYSVSREKKERFSLILESASTNQTSMYLCASSTLQGEQFFGPGTRLTVL.

V is TRBV7-2 and J is TRBJ2-1; a weak D match, TRBD2 (5 bases). The V end lost 2 bases, the J end lost 12 bases, and 8 bases lay between the germline ends. The germline gives CDR1 SGHTA, CDR2 FQGNSA. The CDR3 loop spans 11 amino acids. In DNA, the CDR3 is TGTGCCAGCAGCTTAACTAGTGCGCAGTTCTTC. This sequence encodes CASSLTSAQFF. Together with reference TRBV7-2 and TRBJ2-1, the CDR3 gives the full variable domain: GAGVSQSPSNKVTEKGKDVELRCDPISGHTALYWYRQSLGQGLEFLIYFQGNSAPDKSGLPSDRFSAERTGGSVSTLTIQRTQQEDSAVYLCASSLTSAQFFGPGTRLTVL.

This clone was observed a few times. The chain uses TRBV6-5 and TRBJ1-1; the D is unclear. CDR3 length equals 13 residues. CDR1 and CDR2 (germline): MNHEY, SVGAGI. Trimming left V 6 bases short and J 5 bases short, with 13 bases between. CDR3 sequence: CASRILGGTEAFF. The CDR3 region has the DNA TGTGCCAGCAGGATACTGGGAGGAACTGAAGCTTTCTTT.

V is TRBV5-1 and J is TRBJ2-3; 11 positions agree with TRBD2. Germline-derived CDR1 and CDR2 are SGHRS and YFSETQ. This CDR3 has 16 residues. V trimming: 4 bases; J trimming: 0 bases; junction bases outside the gene matches: 4. The CDR3 region has the DNA TGCGCCAGCAGCCTCCTAGCGGGAGGTAGCACAGATACGCAGTATTTT. Residues: CASSLLAGGSTDTQYF.

With regard to this clone: Other DNA sequences in this specimen translate into the identical CDR3. V usage is TRBV27 and J usage is TRBJ1-2, with TRBD1 matching over 7 bases. Germline-derived CDR1 and CDR2 are MNHEY and SMNVEV (reference sequence). Trimming took 5 bases from V and 3 from J; bases not matched to a gene: 3. CDR3 length: 13 residues. This chain's CDR3 is CASSPGTDYGYTF. CDR3 nucleotide sequence: TGTGCCAGCAGTCCAGGGACAGACTATGGCTACACCTTC.

V and J are TRBV2 and TRBJ2-1, with 8 bases fitting TRBD1. Trimming cost V 6 bases and J 7 bases; bases outside gene matches: 5. CDR1 SNHLY and CDR2 FYNNEI come from the germline V gene. The CDR3 extends over 13 amino acids. The CDR3 region has the DNA TGTGCCAGCAGGGCGGACAGGGTGAATGAGCAGTTCTTC. Translation: CASRADRVNEQFF.

The V and J genes are TRBV3-1 (or the pseudogene TRBV3-2) and TRBJ1-2, with a weak D call TRBD1 (6 bases). Trimming pared 0 bases from V and 8 bases from J, leaving 16 bases between. CDR1 and CDR2 from the germline V gene are LGHDT and YNNKEL (reference sequence). CDR3 length equals 15 residues. The CDR3 DNA follows: TGTGCCAGCAGCCAAGATATTAGGGGGGGTCCCGGCTACACCTTC. Its protein product is CASSQDIRGGPGYTF.

The chain employs TRBV5-6 and TRBJ2-1; D gene unclear. The V and J ends lost 0 bases and 8 bases respectively, with 3 bases between them. The germline V gene has CDR1 SGHDT and CDR2 YYEEEE. The CDR3 runs to 11 residues. DNA of the CDR3: TGTGCCAGCAGCTTGGACTATGAGCAGTTCTTC. Amino acid sequence: CASSLDYEQFF.

This rearrangement joins TRBV7-2 to TRBJ2-7; TRBD2 agrees at 13 bases. This CDR3 has 14 residues. CDR1 is SGHTA and CDR2 is FQGNSA in the germline V gene. J was trimmed by 5 bases and V by 5 bases; bases with no gene match: 3. The CDR3 loop reads CASSRTSGRNEQYF. For the CDR3, the DNA is TGTGCCAGCAGCCGGACTAGCGGGAGAAACGAGCAGTACTTC.

CDR3 bases: TGTGCCAGCTCACGGACAGGGGGCGATGAAAAACTGTTTTTT. It is translated as CASSRTGGDEKLFF. The chain recombines TRBV18 with TRBJ1-4; 11 bases are a match to TRBD1. The germline CDR1 and CDR2 sequences are KGHSH and LQKENI. CDR3 length: 14 residues. V lost 4 bases to trimming and J lost 6 bases; unmatched junction nucleotides: 1.